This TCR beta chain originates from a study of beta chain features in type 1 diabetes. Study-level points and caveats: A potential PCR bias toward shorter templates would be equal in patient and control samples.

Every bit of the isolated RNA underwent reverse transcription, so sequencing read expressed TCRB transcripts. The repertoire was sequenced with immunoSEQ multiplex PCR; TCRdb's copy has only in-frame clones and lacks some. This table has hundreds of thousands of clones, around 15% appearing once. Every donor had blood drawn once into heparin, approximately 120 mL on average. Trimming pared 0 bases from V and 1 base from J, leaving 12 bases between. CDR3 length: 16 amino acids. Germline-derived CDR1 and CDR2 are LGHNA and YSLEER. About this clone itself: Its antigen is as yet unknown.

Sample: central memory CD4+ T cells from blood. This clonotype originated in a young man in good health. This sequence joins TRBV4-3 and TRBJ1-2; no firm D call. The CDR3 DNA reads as TGCGCCAGCAGCCAAGATTTCCCCGATCGTAACTATGGCTACACCTTC. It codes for CASSQDFPDRNYGYTF.